This is a list of T cell receptor beta chains from one sample in a study of response to subunit inactivated influenza vaccine. TCRdb ran MiXCR on the RT-PCR reads and lists one entry per CDR3 protein. The table has approximately 680,000 distinct CDR3 sequences, approximately 14% seen once. The input for sequencing was PBMCs from blood, taken roughly 13 days after vaccination. The receptor source for this set is a man aged 45-65 years who received an inactivated influenza vaccine. Both conserved end residues are part of each CDR3. D genes are given only for firm matches. Size is stated for part of the rows, as once, few or many counts, or as a class when the clone is expanded.

D	J	size	V	CDR3	DNA
TRBD1	TRBJ1-2	few	TRBV7-2	CASSLTRDSSFYGYTF	TGTGCCAGCAGCTTAACCCGGGACAGTTCATTCTATGGCTACACCTTC
TRBD2	TRBJ2-1	-	TRBV6-5	CASSSTTSPSSYNEQFF	TGTGCCAGCAGTTCGACGACTAGCCCTAGCTCCTACAATGAGCAGTTCTTC
-	TRBJ2-2	few	TRBV2	CASKKLTTGELFF	TGTGCCAGCAAAAAGCTTACTACCGGGGAGCTGTTTTTT
-	TRBJ1-2	-	TRBV12-3/TRBV12-4	CASSFRGVYGYTF	TGTGCCAGCAGTTTTAGAGGGGTGTATGGCTACACCTTC
TRBD2	TRBJ2-7	-	TRBV2	CASSPKERLALYEQYF	TGTGCCAGCAGTCCAAAGGAGAGACTAGCCCTCTACGAGCAGTACTTC
-	TRBJ2-1	few	TRBV2	CASSGFIDSVPRYNEQFF	TGTGCCAGCAGTGGTTTCATCGACTCCGTTCCTCGCTACAATGAGCAGTTCTTC
TRBD2	TRBJ2-2	-	TRBV27	CARTSRGLAGRRLAGELFF	TGTGCCAGGACCTCCCGCGGACTAGCGGGGAGGCGTCTAGCCGGGGAGCTGTTTTTT
-	TRBJ2-7	few	TRBV7-2	CASSYGTVEQYF	TGTGCCAGCAGTTATGGGACGGTCGAGCAGTACTTC
TRBD2	TRBJ2-5	few	TRBV2	CASSSSGRATQETQYF	TGTGCCAGCAGTAGTAGCGGGAGGGCCACCCAAGAGACCCAGTACTTC
-	TRBJ1-2	-	TRBV4-2	CASSQEQVAGAYGYTF	TGTGCCAGCAGCCAAGAGCAAGTGGCGGGGGCCTATGGCTACACCTTC
-	TRBJ2-5	-	TRBV3-1	CASSQDFGTETQYF	TGTGCCAGCAGCCAAGATTTTGGGACAGAGACCCAGTACTTC
-	TRBJ2-2	-	TRBV5-1	CASSLGHTNTGELFF	TGCGCCAGCAGCTTAGGACATACGAACACCGGGGAGCTGTTTTTT
-	TRBJ2-4	few	TRBV12-3/TRBV12-4	CASSLSRVNIQYF	TGTGCCAGCAGTTTATCGCGGGTAAACATTCAGTACTTC
TRBD2	TRBJ2-5	many	TRBV7-9	CASSEGLAGIQETQYF	TGTGCCAGCAGCGAGGGACTAGCGGGAATACAAGAGACCCAGTACTTC
-	TRBJ1-2	few	TRBV7-2	CASSLTTREGYTF	TGTGCCAGCAGCTTAACGACCAGGGAGGGCTACACCTTC
TRBD2	TRBJ2-1	-	TRBV29-1	CSVEGLTSGRLDEQFF	TGCAGCGTTGAAGGTTTAACTAGCGGGAGATTGGATGAGCAGTTCTTC
-	TRBJ1-2	few	TRBV12-3/TRBV12-4	CASSLNSIYGYTF	TGTGCCAGCAGTTTAAACAGCATTTATGGCTACACCTTC
TRBD2	TRBJ2-5	-	TRBV25-1	CASSVRLAGVQETQYF	TGTGCCAGCAGTGTACGACTAGCGGGGGTCCAAGAGACCCAGTACTTC
-	TRBJ2-5	few	TRBV20-1	CSAKSSAKETQYF	TGCAGTGCCAAGAGTAGCGCGAAAGAGACCCAGTACTTC
-	TRBJ1-2	-	TRBV21-1	CASSRTRQGYGYTF	TGTGCCAGCAGCCGAACGAGACAGGGGTATGGCTACACCTTC
TRBD2	TRBJ2-2	-	TRBV5-1	CASSGTSVTGELFF	TGCGCCAGCAGCGGTACTAGCGTCACCGGGGAGCTGTTTTTT
TRBD2	TRBJ2-1	-	TRBV13	CASSLGPASGGPSSYNEQFF	TGTGCCAGCAGCTTAGGCCCCGCTAGCGGGGGTCCATCCTCCTACAATGAGCAGTTCTTC
TRBD2	TRBJ2-7	few	TRBV29-1	CSVGDGPGGQYF	TGCAGCGTTGGCGACGGGCCGGGGGGGCAGTACTTC
-	TRBJ2-2	-	TRBV3-1	CASSQRNQGSGELFF	TGTGCCAGCAGCCAACGAAATCAGGGGTCCGGGGAGCTGTTTTTT
-	TRBJ2-2	few	TRBV3-1	CASSLSRDGELFF	TGTGCCAGCAGCCTTTCTAGGGACGGGGAGCTGTTTTTT